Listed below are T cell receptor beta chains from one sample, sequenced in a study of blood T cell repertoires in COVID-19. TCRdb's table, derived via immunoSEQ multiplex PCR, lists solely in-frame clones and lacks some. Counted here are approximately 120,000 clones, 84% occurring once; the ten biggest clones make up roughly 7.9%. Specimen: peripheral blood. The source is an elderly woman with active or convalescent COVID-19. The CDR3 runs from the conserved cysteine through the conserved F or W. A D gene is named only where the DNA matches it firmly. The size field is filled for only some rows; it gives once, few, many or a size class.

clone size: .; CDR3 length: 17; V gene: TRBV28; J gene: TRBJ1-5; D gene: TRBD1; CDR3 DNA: TGTGCCAGCAGTTTCCGCTGGTCCGGGACAGGGGATCAGCCCCAGCATTTT; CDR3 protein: CASSFRWSGTGDQPQHF
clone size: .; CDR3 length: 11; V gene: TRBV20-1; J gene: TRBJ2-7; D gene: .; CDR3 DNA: TGCAGTGCTTCTCGGGTGTACGAGCAGTACTTC; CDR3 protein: CSASRVYEQYF
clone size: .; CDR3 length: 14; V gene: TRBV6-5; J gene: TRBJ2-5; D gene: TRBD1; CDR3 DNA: TGTGCCAGCAGGCCCGGGACAGCACAAGAGACCCAGTACTTC; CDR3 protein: CASRPGTAQETQYF
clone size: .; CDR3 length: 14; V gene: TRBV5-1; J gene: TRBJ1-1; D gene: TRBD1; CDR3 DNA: TGCGCCAGCAGGGAAGGGACAGGGAGACCTGAAGCTTTCTTT; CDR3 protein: CASREGTGRPEAFF
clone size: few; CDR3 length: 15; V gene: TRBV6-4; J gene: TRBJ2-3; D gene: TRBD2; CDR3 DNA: TGTGCCAGCAGCGTACTAGCGTCTAGCACAGATACGCAGTATTTT; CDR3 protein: CASSVLASSTDTQYF
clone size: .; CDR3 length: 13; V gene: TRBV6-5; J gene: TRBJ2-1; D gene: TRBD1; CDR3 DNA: TGTGCCAGCAGACCTACAGGGGTCAATGAGCAGTTCTTC; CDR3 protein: CASRPTGVNEQFF
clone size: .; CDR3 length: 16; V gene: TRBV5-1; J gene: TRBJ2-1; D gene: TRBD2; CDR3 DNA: TGCGCCAGCAGCTTAACGGGACTAGCGGGGGACAATGAGCAGTTCTTC; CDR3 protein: CASSLTGLAGDNEQFF
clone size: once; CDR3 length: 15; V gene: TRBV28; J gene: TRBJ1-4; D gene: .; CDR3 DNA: TGTGCCAGCAGTCCCCCAGGGACAACTAATGAAAAACTGTTTTTT; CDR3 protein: CASSPPGTTNEKLFF
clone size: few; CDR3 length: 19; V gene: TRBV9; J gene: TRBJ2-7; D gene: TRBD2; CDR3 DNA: TGTGCCAGCAGCGTAGGCCCCCCCATCGGCCTAGCGGGAGACAACGAGCAGTACTTC; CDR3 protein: CASSVGPPIGLAGDNEQYF
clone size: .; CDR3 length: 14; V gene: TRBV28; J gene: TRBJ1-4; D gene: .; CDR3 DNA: TGTGCCAGCAGCCTGACAGCCCCTAATGAAAAACTGTTTTTT; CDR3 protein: CASSLTAPNEKLFF
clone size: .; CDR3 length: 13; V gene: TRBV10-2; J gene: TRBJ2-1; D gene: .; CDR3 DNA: TGCGCCAGCGGCCGGGGGAACTACAATGAGCAGTTCTTC; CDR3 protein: CASGRGNYNEQFF
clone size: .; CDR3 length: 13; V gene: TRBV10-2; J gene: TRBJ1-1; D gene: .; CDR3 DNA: TGCGCCAGCAGTGGCCAGGGCAACACTGAAGCTTTCTTT; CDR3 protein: CASSGQGNTEAFF
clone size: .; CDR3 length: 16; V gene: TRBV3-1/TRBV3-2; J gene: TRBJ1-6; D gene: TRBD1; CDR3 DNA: TGTGCCAGCAGCCCCGGGACAGGGCTTAATAATTCACCCCTCCACTTT; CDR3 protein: CASSPGTGLNNSPLHF
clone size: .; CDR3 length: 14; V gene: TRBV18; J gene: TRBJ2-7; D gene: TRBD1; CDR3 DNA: TGTGCCAGCTCTCCGGGACAGGGATCCTACGAGCAGTACTTC; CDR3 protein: CASSPGQGSYEQYF
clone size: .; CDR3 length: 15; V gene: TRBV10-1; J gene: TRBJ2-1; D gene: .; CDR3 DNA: TGCGCCAGCAGTGGAGTAGGCGGGATAGTCAATGAGCAGTTCTTC; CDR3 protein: CASSGVGGIVNEQFF
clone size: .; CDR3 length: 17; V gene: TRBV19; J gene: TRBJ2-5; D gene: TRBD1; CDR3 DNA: TGTGCCAGTAGTATCCAAAGGACAGGGGGCGCGGGGGAGACCCAGTACTTC; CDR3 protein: CASSIQRTGGAGETQYF
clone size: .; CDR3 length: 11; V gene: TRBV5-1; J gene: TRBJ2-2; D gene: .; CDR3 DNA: TGCGCCAGCAGCTCCAGCGGGGAGCTGTTTTTT; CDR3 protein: CASSSSGELFF
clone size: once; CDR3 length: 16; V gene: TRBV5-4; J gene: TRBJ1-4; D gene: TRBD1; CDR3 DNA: TGTGCCAGCAGCTTCGCAGGGGGCGTAACTAATGAAAAACTGTTTTTT; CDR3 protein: CASSFAGGVTNEKLFF
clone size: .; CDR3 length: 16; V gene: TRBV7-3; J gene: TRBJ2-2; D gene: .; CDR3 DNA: TGTGCCAGCAGCTTAGGGCTAGCGCCGAACACCGGGGAGCTGTTTTTT; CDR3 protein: CASSLGLAPNTGELFF
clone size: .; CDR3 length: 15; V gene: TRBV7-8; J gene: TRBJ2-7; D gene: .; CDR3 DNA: TGTGCCAGCAGCCACAGACGGATTAGCTCCTACGAGCAGTACTTC; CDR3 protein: CASSHRRISSYEQYF
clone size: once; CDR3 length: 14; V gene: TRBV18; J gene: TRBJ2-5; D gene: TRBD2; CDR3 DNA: TGTGCCAGCTCACCTCTCGGGAGGGTAGAGACCCAGTACTTC; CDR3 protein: CASSPLGRVETQYF
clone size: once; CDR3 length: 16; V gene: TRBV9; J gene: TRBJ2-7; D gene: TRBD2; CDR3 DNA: TGTGCCAGCAGCGTAGGGGCTAGCGGGAGTTCCTACGAGCAGTACTTC; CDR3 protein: CASSVGASGSSYEQYF
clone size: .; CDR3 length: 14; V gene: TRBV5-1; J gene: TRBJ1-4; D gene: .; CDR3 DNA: TGCGCCAGCAGCTTAGGAGGGGTTCGGGAAAAACTGTTTTTT; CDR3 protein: CASSLGGVREKLFF
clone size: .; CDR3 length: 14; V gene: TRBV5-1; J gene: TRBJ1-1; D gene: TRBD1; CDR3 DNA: TGCGCCAGCAGCCCACAGGGGGAGAACACTGAAGCTTTCTTT; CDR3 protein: CASSPQGENTEAFF
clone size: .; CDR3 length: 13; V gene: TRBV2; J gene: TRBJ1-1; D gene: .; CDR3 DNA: TGTGCCAGCAAACAGTACATGAACACTGAAGCTTTCTTT; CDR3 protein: CASKQYMNTEAFF
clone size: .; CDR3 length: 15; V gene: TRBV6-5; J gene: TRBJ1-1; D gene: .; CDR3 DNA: TGTGCCAGCACCCCACGGGCCCGGGGGGAGACTGAAGCTTTCTTT; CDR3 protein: CASTPRARGETEAFF
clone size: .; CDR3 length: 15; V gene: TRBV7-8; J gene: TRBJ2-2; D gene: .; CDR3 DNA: TGTGCCAGCAGCCCCCCCGGAGGACGCGCCGGGGAGCTGTTTTTT; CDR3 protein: CASSPPGGRAGELFF
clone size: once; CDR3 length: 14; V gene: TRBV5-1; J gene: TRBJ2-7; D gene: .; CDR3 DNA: TGCGCCAGCAGGTTCCTTACAGGGCCTTACGAGCAGTACTTC; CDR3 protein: CASRFLTGPYEQYF
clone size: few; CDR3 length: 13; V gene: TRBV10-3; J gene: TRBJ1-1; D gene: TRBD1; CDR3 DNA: TGTGCCATCAGCGACAGGGAGAGAACTGAAGCTTTCTTT; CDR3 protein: CAISDRERTEAFF
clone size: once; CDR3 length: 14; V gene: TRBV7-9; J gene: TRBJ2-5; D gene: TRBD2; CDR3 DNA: TGTGCCAGCAGCTCCCCGGGGGGGGTTGAGACCCAGTACTTC; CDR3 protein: CASSSPGGVETQYF
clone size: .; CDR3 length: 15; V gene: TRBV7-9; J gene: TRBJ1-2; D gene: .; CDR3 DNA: TGTGCCAGCAGCTTAGGCAGGGGCTCTAACTATGGCTACACCTTC; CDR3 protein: CASSLGRGSNYGYTF
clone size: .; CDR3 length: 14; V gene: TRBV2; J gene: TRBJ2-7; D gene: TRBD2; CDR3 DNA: TGTGCCAGCAGTGCGGGACTAGCGGGAAACGAGCAGTACTTC; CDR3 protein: CASSAGLAGNEQYF
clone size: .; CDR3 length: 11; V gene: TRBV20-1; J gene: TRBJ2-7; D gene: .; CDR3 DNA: TGCAGTGCACAACAGGAATACGAGCAGTACTTC; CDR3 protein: CSAQQEYEQYF
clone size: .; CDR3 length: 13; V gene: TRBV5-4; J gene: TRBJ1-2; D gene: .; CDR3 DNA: TGTGCCAGCAGCTTGAGGGGGAACTATGGCTACACCTTC; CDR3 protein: CASSLRGNYGYTF
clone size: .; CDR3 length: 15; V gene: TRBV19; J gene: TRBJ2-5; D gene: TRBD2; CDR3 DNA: TGTGCCAGTGGGGAACTAGCGGGAGGGCAAGAGACCCAGTACTTC; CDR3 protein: CASGELAGGQETQYF
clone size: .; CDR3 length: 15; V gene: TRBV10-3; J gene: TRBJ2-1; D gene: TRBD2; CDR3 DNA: TGTGCCATCAGTGAACTAGCGGGCACCTACAATGAGCAGTTCTTC; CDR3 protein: CAISELAGTYNEQFF
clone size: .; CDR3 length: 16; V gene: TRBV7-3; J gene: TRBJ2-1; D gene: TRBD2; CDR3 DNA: TGTGCCAGCAGCACCCGACTAGCGGACGATGGGGGTGAGCAGTTCTTC; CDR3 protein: CASSTRLADDGGEQFF
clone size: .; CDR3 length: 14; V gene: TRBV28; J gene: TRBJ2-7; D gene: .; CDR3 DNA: TGTGCCAGCAGTTTAGGGCAGGTGGCCTACGAGCAGTACTTC; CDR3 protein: CASSLGQVAYEQYF
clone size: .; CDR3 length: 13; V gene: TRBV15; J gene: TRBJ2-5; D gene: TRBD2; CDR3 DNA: TGTGCCACCCTGGCTAGCGGGAGGGAGACCCAGTACTTC; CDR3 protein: CATLASGRETQYF
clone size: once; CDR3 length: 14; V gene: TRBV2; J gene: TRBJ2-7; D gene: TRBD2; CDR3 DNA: TGTGCCAGCAGTGTGTTAGCGGGGTCCTACGAGCAGTACTTC; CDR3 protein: CASSVLAGSYEQYF
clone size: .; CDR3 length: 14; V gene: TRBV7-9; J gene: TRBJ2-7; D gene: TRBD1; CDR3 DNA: TGTGCCAGCAGCTACCGACAGGGGTCCTACGAGCAGTACTTC; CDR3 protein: CASSYRQGSYEQYF
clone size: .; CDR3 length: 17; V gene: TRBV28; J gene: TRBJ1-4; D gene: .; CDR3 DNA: TGTGCCAGCAGTTTAGCCGGACGACAGACCTTTGGGGAAAAACTGTTTTTT; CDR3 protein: CASSLAGRQTFGEKLFF